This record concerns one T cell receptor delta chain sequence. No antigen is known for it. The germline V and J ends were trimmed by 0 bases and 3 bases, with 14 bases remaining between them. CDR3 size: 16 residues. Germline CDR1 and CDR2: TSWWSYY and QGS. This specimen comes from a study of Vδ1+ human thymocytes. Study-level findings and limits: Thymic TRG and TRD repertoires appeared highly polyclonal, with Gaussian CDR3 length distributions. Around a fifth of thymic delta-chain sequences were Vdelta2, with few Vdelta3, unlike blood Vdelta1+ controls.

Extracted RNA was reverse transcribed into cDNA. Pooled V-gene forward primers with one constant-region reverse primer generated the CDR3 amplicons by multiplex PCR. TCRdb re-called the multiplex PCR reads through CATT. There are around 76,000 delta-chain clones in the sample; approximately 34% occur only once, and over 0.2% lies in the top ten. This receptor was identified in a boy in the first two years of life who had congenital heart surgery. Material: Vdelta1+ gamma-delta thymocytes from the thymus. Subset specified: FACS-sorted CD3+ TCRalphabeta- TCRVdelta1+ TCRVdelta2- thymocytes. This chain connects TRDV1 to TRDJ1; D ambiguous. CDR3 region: CALGELFSRYPDKLIF. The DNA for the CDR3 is TGTGCTCTTGGGGAACTCTTCTCCCGCTACCCCGATAAACTCATCTTT.